The count of the clone carrying this TCR beta chain is one. The record originates from a study of blood T cell repertoires in COVID-19. Study-wide background: Whether acute or convalescent, the COVID-19 samples came from the United States, Italy and Spain.

Original data processing: Scientists estimated how many nucleated cells there were by amplifying reference gene primers. Generated by immunoSEQ multiplex PCR, the TCRdb table keeps only in-frame clones and is missing some. V and J calls and clone size are given by that table; D and trimming were obtained from the DNA. The top ten clones hold around 0.91% of a sample with over 300,000 clones, around 87% of them seen once. Membership in each cohort depended on participant-reported clinical history. The length of the CDR3 is 16 residues. Germline values: CDR1 MNHEY, CDR2 SVGEGT. The germline V and J ends were trimmed by 0 bases and 2 bases, with 11 bases remaining between them.

The chain is built from TRBV6-2 or TRBV6-3 and TRBJ1-3; perhaps TRBD1 as D (5 bases). The clonotype was recovered from a woman aged 25-40 years with acute COVID-19. The specimen was PBMCs or T cells enriched from blood (not recorded which). In DNA, the CDR3 is TGTGCCAGCAGTTACTCGCAGGGAAAAACTGGAAACACCATATATTTT. Translated: CASSYSQGKTGNTIYF.